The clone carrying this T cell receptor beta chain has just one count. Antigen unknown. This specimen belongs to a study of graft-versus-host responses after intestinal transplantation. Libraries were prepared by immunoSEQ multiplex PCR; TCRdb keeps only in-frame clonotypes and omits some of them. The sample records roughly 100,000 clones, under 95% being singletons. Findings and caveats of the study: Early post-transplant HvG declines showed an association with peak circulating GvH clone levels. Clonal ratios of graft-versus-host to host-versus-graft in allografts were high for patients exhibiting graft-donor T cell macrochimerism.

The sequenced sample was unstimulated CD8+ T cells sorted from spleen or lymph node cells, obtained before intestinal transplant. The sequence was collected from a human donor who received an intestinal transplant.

CDR3 sequence (DNA): TGTGCCAGCAGCTTGGGGAGAGACGAGCAGTACTTC. Protein sequence: CASSLGRDEQYF. The chain uses TRBV7-9 and TRBJ2-7; weak D call: TRBD2 (5 bases). Between the trimmed V and J ends, which lost 3 bases and 5 bases, there was a span of 8 bases. The CDR3 has 12 residues. Germline CDR1 is SEHNR and CDR2 is FQNEAQ (reference sequence).